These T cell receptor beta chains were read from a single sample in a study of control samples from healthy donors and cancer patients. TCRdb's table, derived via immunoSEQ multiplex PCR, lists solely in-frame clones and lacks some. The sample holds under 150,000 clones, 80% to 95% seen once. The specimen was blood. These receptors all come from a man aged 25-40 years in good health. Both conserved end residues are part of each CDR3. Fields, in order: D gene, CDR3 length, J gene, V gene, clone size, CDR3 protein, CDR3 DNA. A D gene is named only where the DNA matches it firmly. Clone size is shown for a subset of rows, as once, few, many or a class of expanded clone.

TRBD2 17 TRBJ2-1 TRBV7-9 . CASRVEGLAGTRNEQFF TGTGCCAGCAGGGTTGAGGGGCTAGCGGGCACCCGCAATGAGCAGTTCTTC
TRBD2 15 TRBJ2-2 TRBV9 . CASSATSGVSGELFF TGTGCCAGCAGCGCCACTAGCGGAGTGTCCGGGGAGCTGTTTTTT
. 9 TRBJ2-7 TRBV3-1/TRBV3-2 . CAPSGEQYF TGTGCCCCCTCAGGCGAGCAGTACTTC
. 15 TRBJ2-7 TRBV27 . CASSPIGQPRREQYF TGTGCCAGCAGTCCAATCGGTCAACCCCGGCGGGAGCAGTACTTC
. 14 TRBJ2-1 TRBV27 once CASRRFLSGNEQFF TGTGCCAGCCGTCGTTTTTTATCCGGCAATGAGCAGTTCTTC
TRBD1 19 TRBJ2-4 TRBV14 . CASSLLRTGKGIAKNIQYF TGTGCCAGCAGCCTACTGAGGACAGGGAAGGGTATAGCCAAAAACATTCAGTACTTC
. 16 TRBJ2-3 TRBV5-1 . CASSLVGTASTDTQYF TGCGCCAGCAGCTTGGTTGGGACTGCCTCCACAGATACGCAGTATTTT
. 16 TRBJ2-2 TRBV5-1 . CASSLLHRTNTGELFF TGCGCCAGCAGCTTACTTCACAGAACGAACACCGGGGAGCTGTTTTTT
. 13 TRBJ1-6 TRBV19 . CASSEALNSPLHF TGTGCCAGTAGTGAGGCGTTAAATTCACCCCTCCACTTT
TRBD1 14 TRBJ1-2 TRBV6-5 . CASSWTGDPRGYTF TGTGCCAGCAGTTGGACAGGGGACCCTCGTGGCTACACCTTC
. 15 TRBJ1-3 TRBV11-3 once CASSLQESSGNTIYF TGTGCCAGCAGCCTACAAGAGAGCTCTGGAAACACCATATATTTT
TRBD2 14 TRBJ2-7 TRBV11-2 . CASSSGLVFYEQYF TGTGCCAGCAGCTCGGGACTAGTATTTTACGAGCAGTACTTC
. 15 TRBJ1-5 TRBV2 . CASTGEGLLNQPQHF TGTGCCAGCACTGGGGAGGGCCTGTTGAATCAGCCCCAGCATTTT
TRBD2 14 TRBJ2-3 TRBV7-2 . CASSLDSGTDTQYF TGTGCCAGCAGCTTAGATAGCGGGACAGATACGCAGTATTTT
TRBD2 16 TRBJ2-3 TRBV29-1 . CSVGGLVGEFIDTQYF TGCAGCGTTGGAGGACTAGTAGGGGAGTTCATCGATACGCAGTATTTT
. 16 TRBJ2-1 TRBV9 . CASSVGNAPSSNEQFF TGTGCCAGCAGCGTAGGGAACGCACCCTCATCCAATGAGCAGTTCTTC
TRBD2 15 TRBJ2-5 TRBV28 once CASRILAGGFGTQYF TGTGCCAGCAGGATACTAGCGGGAGGATTTGGGACCCAGTACTTC
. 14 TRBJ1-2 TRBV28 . CASSSGELNYGYTF TGTGCCAGCAGTTCGGGTGAGCTAAACTATGGCTACACCTTC
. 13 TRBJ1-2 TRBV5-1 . CASSLTTNYGYTF TGCGCCAGCAGCTTGACGACTAACTATGGCTACACCTTC
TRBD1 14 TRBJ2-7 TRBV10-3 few CAISVSDRGLEQYF TGTGCCATCAGTGTGTCCGACAGGGGGCTTGAGCAGTACTTC
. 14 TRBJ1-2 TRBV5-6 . CASSFRRGASGYTF TGTGCCAGCAGCTTCCGACGTGGGGCTAGTGGCTACACCTTC
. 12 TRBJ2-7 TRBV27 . CASSTKFHEQYF TGTGCCAGCAGTACCAAATTCCACGAGCAGTACTTC
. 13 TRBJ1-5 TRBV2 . CASVRQGNQPQHF TGTGCCAGCGTCCGGCAGGGGAATCAGCCCCAGCATTTT
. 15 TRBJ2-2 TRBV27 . CASRGAELGAGELFF TGTGCCAGCAGGGGGGCTGAGCTGGGGGCCGGGGAGCTGTTTTTT
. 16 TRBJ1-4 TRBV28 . CASSLWARARVEKLFF TGTGCCAGCAGTTTATGGGCCAGGGCCCGGGTGGAAAAACTGTTTTTT
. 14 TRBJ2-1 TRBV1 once CTSSQEVSSSEQFF TGCACCAGCAGCCAAGAAGTCAGTTCATCGGAGCAGTTCTTC
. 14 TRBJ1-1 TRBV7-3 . CASSLIAGVSEAFF TGTGCCAGCAGCTTAATTGCGGGTGTCTCGGAAGCTTTCTTT
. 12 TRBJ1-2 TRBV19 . CASRTPGGGYTF TGTGCCAGCCGGACGCCTGGGGGCGGCTACACCTTC
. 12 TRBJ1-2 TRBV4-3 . CASSQGPYGYTF TGCGCCAGCAGCCAGGGACCTTATGGCTACACCTTC
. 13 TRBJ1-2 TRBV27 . CASSVEPDYGYTF TGTGCCAGCAGTGTTGAACCCGACTATGGCTACACCTTC
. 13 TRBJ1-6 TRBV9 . CASSAGGNSPLHF TGTGCCAGCAGCGCGGGGGGGAATTCACCCCTCCACTTT
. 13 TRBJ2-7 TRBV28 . CASEGGNRYEQYF TGTGCCAGCGAGGGGGGAAACCGCTACGAGCAGTACTTC